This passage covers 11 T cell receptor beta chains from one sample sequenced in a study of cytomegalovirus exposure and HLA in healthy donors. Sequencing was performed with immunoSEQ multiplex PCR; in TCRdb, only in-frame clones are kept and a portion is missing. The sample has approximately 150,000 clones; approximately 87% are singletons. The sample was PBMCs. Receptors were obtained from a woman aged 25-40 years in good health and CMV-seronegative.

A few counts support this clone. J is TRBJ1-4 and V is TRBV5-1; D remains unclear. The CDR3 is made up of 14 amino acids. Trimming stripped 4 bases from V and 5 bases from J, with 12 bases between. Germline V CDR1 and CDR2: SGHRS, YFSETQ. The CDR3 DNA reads TGCGCCAGCAGCAGCACGGGGTGGAATGAAAAACTGTTTTTT. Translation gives CASSSTGWNEKLFF.

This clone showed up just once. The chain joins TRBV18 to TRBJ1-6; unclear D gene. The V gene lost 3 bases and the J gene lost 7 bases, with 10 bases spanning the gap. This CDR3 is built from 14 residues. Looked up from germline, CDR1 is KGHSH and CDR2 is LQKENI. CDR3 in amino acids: CASSPYRDNSPLHF. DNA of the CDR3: TGTGCCAGCTCACCGTACAGAGACAATTCACCCCTCCACTTT.

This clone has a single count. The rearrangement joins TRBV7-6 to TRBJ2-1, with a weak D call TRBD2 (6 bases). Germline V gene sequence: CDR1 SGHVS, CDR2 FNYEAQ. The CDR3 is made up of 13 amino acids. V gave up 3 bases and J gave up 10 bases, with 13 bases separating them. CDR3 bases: TGTGCCAGCAGCTTCGGAGGGACGGCGGAGCAGTTCTTC. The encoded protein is CASSFGGTAEQFF.

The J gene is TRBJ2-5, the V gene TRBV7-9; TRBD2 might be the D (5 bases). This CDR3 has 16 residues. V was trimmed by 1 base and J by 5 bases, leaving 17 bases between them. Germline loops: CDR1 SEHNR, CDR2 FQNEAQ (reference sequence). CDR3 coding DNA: TGTGCCAGCAGCTTAGAGGGTCTAGCTGGACCGGAGACCCAGTACTTC. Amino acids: CASSLEGLAGPETQYF.

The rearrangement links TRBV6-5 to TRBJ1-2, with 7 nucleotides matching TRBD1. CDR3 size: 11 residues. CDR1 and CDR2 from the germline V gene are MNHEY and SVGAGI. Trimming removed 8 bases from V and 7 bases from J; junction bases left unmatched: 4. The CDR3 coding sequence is TGTGCCAGCCGAAAGGGGGCTGGCTACACCTTC. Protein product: CASRKGAGYTF.

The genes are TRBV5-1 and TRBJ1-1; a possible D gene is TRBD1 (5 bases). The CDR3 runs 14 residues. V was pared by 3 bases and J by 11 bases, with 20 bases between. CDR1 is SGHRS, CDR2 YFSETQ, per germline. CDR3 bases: TGCGCCAGCAGCTCCGGGGGTAGGGAACATGGGGCTTTCTTT. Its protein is CASSSGGREHGAFF. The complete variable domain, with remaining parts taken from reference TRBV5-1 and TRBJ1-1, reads KAGVTQTPRYLIKTRGQQVTLSCSPISGHRSVSWYQQTPGQGLQFLFEYFSETQRNKGNFPGRFSGRQFSNSRSEMNVSTLELGDSALYLCASSSGGREHGAFFGQGTRLTVV.

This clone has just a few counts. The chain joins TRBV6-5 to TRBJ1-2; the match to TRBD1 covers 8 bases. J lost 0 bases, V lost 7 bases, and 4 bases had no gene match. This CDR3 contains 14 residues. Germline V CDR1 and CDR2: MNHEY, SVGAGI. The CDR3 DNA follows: TGTGCCAGCACCCCGACAGGGGCTAACTATGGCTACACCTTC. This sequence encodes CASTPTGANYGYTF.

DNA for the CDR3: TGTGCCAGCAGCGTAGGGGCTAGCGGGGCCTTCCAAGAGACCCAGTACTTC. Translation: CASSVGASGAFQETQYF. The genes are TRBV9 and TRBJ2-5; TRBD2 agrees at 9 bases. Germline V gene lookup returns CDR1 SGDLS and CDR2 YYNGEE. This CDR3 contains 17 residues. The junction had 7 bases not matched to a gene; V was cut back by 0 bases and J by 1 base.

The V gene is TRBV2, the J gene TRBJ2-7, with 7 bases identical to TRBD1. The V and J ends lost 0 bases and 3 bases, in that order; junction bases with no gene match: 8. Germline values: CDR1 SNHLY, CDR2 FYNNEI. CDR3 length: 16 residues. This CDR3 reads CASSEARDSGLYEQYF. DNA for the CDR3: TGTGCCAGCAGTGAAGCGAGGGACAGCGGCCTCTACGAGCAGTACTTC.

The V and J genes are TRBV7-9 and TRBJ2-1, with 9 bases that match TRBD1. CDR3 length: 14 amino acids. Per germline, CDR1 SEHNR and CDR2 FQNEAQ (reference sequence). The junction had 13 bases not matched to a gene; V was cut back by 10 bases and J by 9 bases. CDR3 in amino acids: CAIFVGTGSIEQFF. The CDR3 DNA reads TGTGCCATTTTTGTTGGGACAGGGTCGATTGAGCAGTTCTTC.

DNA for the CDR3: TGCGCCAGCAGCGAGTCCCTTGGGACAGCTTATGGCTACACCTTC. Translating gives CASSESLGTAYGYTF. The V gene is TRBV5-1, the J gene TRBJ1-2, with 7 bases identical to TRBD1. After removal of 4 bases from V and 5 bases from J, the junction contained 11 bases not matched to a gene. The V gene's germline CDR1 is SGHRS and CDR2 YFSETQ. The length of the CDR3 is 15 residues.